Presented here are 10 T cell receptor beta chains from one specimen sequenced in a study of CD8+ T cells in alopecia areata. Investigators isolated RNA and reverse transcribed it into cDNA to act as the sequencing template. The repertoire was sequenced with immunoSEQ multiplex PCR; TCRdb's copy has only in-frame clones and lacks some. Of 170,000 or so clones listed, roughly 65% are singletons. The sequencing here drew on CD4+ T cells sorted from blood, taken at week 0. Source of these receptors: a human donor with alopecia areata.

This clone was recorded only once. The genes are TRBV6-5 and TRBJ1-4, with TRBD1 as a possible D gene (5 bases). CDR1 and CDR2 (germline): MNHEY, SVGAGI. The CDR3 sequence is 16 residues long. V lost 2 bases and J 1 base, leaving 11 bases between the germline ends. CDR3 sequence reads: CASSYGRGITNEKLFF. In DNA, the CDR3 is TGTGCCAGCAGTTACGGAAGGGGTATAACTAATGAAAAACTGTTTTTT.

V gene TRBV2 combines with J gene TRBJ1-5; D is uncertain. Germline assignment: CDR1 SNHLY and CDR2 FYNNEI. V gave up 2 bases and J gave up 6 bases, with 5 bases separating them. This CDR3 contains 12 residues. The CDR3, as DNA: TGTGCCAGCAGTGAAACGGGTCAGCCCCAGCATTTT. Translation gives CASSETGQPQHF.

In its sample, this clone was seen a few times. The V call is TRBV14, the J call TRBJ1-2; D gene unclear. V gave up 0 bases and J gave up 5 bases, with 7 bases separating them. CDR3 length: 13 amino acids. The germline V gene encodes CDR1 SGHDN and CDR2 FVKESK. The CDR3 DNA reads TGTGCCAGCAGCCAAGAACAGAAGTATGGCTACACCTTC. Amino acid sequence: CASSQEQKYGYTF.

A note on this clone: This same CDR3 is encoded by further DNA sequences in the sample. The V gene is TRBV7-2, the J gene TRBJ2-2; TRBD2 might be the D (5 bases). The germline V and J ends were trimmed by 5 bases and 0 bases, with 7 bases remaining between them. There are 14 residues in the CDR3. Germline V lookup: CDR1 SGHTA, CDR2 FQGNSA. CDR3 region: CASSPGTNTGELFF. As DNA, the CDR3 is TGTGCCAGCAGCCCGGGGACGAACACCGGGGAGCTGTTTTTT.

CDR3 nucleotide sequence: TGCGCCAGCAGCCCCGGACTGGACACAGATACGCAGTATTTT. This sequence encodes CASSPGLDTDTQYF. The rearrangement uses TRBV5-1 and TRBJ2-3; the D gene is possibly TRBD2 (5 bases). CDR1 and CDR2 (germline): SGHRS, YFSETQ. CDR3 size: 14 residues. V lost 4 bases and J 2 bases, leaving 11 bases between the germline ends.

In this sample, this clone turned up a few times. This chain joins TRBV30 and TRBJ1-1; the D gene is possibly TRBD1 (5 bases). The length of the CDR3 is 14 residues. CDR1 is GTSNPN and CDR2 is SVGIG in the germline V gene (reference sequence). V was clipped by 3 bases and J by 4 bases, with 15 bases between them. The CDR3 loop reads CAWSHSRGITEAFF. The CDR3 region has the DNA TGTGCCTGGAGCCATTCAAGGGGTATCACTGAAGCTTTCTTT.

The gene calls are TRBV29-1 and TRBJ2-5; weak D call: TRBD2 (6 bases). The V gene's germline CDR1 is SQVTM and CDR2 ANQGSEA. This CDR3 has 13 amino acids. Between the trimmed V and J ends, which lost 4 bases and 1 base, there was a span of 10 bases. CDR3 in DNA: TGCAGCGTTGGGGGGGACCGCCAAGAGACCCAGTACTTC. As protein: CSVGGDRQETQYF. Using reference TRBV29-1 and TRBJ2-5 for the parts outside the CDR3, the full variable domain is SAVISQKPSRDICQRGTSLTIQCQVDSQVTMMFWYRQQPGQSLTLIATANQGSEATYESGFVIDKFPISRPNLTFSTLTVSNMSPEDSSIYLCSVGGDRQETQYFGPGTRLLVL.

V gene TRBV7-6 combines with J gene TRBJ2-1; 7 positions match TRBD2. CDR3 size: 15 residues. The germline CDR1 and CDR2 sequences are SGHVS and FNYEAQ. The V and J ends lost 0 bases and 5 bases, in that order; junction bases with no gene match: 4. CDR3 region: CASSLAGTNNNEQFF. Written as DNA, the CDR3 is TGTGCCAGCAGCTTAGCCGGGACTAATAACAATGAGCAGTTCTTC.

As DNA, the CDR3 is TGTGCCAGCAGTTTTGGGTTATCAGGGCAGCCCCAGCATTTT. Translating gives CASSFGLSGQPQHF. The genes are TRBV14 and TRBJ1-5; D is perhaps TRBD1 (5 bases). Trimming cost V 6 bases and J 7 bases, with 16 bases left between them. There are 14 residues in the CDR3. The germline CDR1 and CDR2 sequences are SGHDN and FVKESK.

The rearrangement links TRBV2 to TRBJ2-7, with no clear D. The V gene lost 2 bases and the J gene lost 2 bases, with 7 bases spanning the gap. The V gene's germline CDR1 is SNHLY and CDR2 FYNNEI. CDR3 length: 13 residues. The CDR3 sequence is CASSESTTYEQYF. The CDR3 DNA reads as TGTGCCAGCAGTGAATCTACGACCTACGAGCAGTACTTC.